This T cell receptor (beta chain) was profiled in a study of blood T cells in healthy people across ages. Study-wide results and caveats: No conclusive comparison of naive versus antigen-experienced cells was possible with unsorted PBMCs.

This CDR3 is 16 amino acids long. Germline trimming cut 3 bases from V and 3 bases from J; bases unmatched to any gene: 10. Per the germline V gene, CDR1 is SEHNR and CDR2 is FQNEAQ (reference sequence). Alongside a J-beta primer mix, a sample-barcoded 5' primer served in a second PCR lasting about 7 to 11 cycles. Every sample gave at least 3 million paired-end reads containing CDR3. One entry per CDR3 protein, called by TCRdb with MiXCR from the 5' RACE reads. The top ten clones hold around 4% of a sample with 1.5 million to 1.8 million distinct CDR3 sequences, roughly 43% of them seen once. Details on this clonotype: Its target is unknown.

The specimen was blood. The clonotype comes from a woman between 18 and 29 years old in good health. J is TRBJ2-5 and V is TRBV7-9; the match to TRBD2 covers 7 bases. The CDR3 bases are TGTGCCAGCAGCTTGACTAATGGACTAGGGGAAGAGACCCAGTACTTC. Encoded protein: CASSLTNGLGEETQYF.